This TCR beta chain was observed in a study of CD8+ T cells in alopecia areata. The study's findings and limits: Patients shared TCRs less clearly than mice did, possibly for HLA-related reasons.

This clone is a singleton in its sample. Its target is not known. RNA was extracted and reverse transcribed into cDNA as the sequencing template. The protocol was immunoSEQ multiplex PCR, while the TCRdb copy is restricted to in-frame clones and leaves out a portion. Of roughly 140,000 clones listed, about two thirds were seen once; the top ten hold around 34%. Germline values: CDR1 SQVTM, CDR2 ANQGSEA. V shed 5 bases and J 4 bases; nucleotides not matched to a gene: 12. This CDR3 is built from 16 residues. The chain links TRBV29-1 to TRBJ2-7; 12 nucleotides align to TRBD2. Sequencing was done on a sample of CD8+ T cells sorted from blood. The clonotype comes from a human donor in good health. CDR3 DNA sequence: TGCAGCGTTAAGACTAGCGGGAGTCCTAATTATTACGAGCAGTACTTC. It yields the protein CSVKTSGSPNYYEQYF.